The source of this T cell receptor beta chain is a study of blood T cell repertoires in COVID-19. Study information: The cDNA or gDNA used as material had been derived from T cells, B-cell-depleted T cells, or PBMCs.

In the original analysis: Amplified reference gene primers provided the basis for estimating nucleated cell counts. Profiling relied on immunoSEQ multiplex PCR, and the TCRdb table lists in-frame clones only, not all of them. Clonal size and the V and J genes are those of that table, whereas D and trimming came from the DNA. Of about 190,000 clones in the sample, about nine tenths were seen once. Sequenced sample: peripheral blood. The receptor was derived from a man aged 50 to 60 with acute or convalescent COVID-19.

In DNA, the CDR3 is TGCGCCAGCAGCTTTGGACACCAGAACACTGAAGCTTTCTTT. As protein: CASSFGHQNTEAFF. The rearrangement links TRBV5-1 to TRBJ1-1; TRBD1 is a possible D gene (5 bases). The CDR3 consists of 14 residues. CDR1 is SGHRS and CDR2 is YFSETQ in the germline V gene. The germline V and J ends were trimmed by 2 bases and 1 base, with 9 bases remaining between them.